This T cell receptor beta chain was identified during a study of shared clonotypes between healthy human individuals. Study-wide context: Each donor contributed plates that comprised three CD4 naive, three CD4 memory, two CD8 naive and one CD8 memory.

Sequencing used immunoSEQ multiplex PCR; TCRdb keeps in-frame clones, though not all of them. Of 2,500,000 or so clones in the sample, 85% to 95% were seen once. Splitting of CD4+ cells produced CD45RA+ naive and CD45RA-negative memory subsets. Deletions cut 0 bases from V and 8 bases from J, with 12 bases between. Germline V CDR1 and CDR2: SGHRS, YFSETQ. The length of the CDR3 is 15 residues. This clone was seen only once. This rearrangement joins TRBV5-1 to TRBJ1-6, with TRBD1 as a possible D gene (5 bases). Sequencing was done on a sample of naive CD4+ T cells sorted from blood. Documented subset: CD45RA+ positively selected. The sequence was obtained from a man younger than 30 in good health. The CDR3 sequence is CASSLASARDSPLHF. The CDR3 DNA reads as TGCGCCAGCAGCTTGGCCTCAGCCAGGGATTCACCCCTCCACTTT.